The sequence of this T cell receptor (beta chain) was determined in a study of blood T cells in healthy people across ages. As for this clonotype: Its target is not known.

For the second PCR, which ran for roughly 6 to 12 cycles, a sample-barcoded 5' primer and a J-beta primer mix were used. Every cDNA molecule bore a tag from a template-switch adaptor containing 12 random nucleotides. TCRdb re-called the 5' RACE reads with MiXCR, one entry per CDR3 protein. The sample carries about 700,000 distinct CDR3 sequences, less than 40% recorded once. V lost 4 bases and J 1 base, leaving 17 bases between the germline ends. The CDR3 covers 16 residues. Germline V gene lookup returns CDR1 SGHDT and CDR2 YYEEEE. Study-level results: Estimated diversity that came from one million T cells was considered an underestimate. Age brought a roughly linear fall in TCR beta diversity measured per million T cells.

The chain is built from TRBV5-6 and TRBJ1-2; perhaps TRBD1 as D (5 bases). This TCR derives from a woman over 75 in good health. Sequenced sample: blood. This CDR3 is CASSPMWARDNYGYTF. The CDR3 DNA sequence: TGTGCCAGCAGCCCAATGTGGGCCAGGGATAACTATGGCTACACCTTC.